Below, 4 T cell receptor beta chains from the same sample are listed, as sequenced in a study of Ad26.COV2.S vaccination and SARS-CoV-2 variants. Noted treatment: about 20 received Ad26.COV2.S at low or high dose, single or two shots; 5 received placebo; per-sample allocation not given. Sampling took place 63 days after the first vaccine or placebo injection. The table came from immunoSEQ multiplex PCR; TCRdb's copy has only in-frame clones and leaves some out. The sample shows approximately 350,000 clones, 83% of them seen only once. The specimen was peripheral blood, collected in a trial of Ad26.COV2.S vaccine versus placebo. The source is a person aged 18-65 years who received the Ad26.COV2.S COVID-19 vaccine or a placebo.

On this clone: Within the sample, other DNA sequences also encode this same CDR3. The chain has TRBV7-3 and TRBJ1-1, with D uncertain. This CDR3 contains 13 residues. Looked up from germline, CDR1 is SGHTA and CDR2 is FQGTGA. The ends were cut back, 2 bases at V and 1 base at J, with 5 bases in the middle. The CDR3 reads CASSLQPNTEAFF. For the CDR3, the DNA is TGTGCCAGCAGCTTACAGCCGAACACTGAAGCTTTCTTT. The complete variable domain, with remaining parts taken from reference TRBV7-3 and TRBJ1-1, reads GAGVSQTPSNKVTEKGKYVELRCDPISGHTALYWYRQSLGQGPEFLIYFQGTGAADDSGLPNDRFFAVRPEGSVSTLKIQRTERGDSAVYLCASSLQPNTEAFFGQGTRLTVV.

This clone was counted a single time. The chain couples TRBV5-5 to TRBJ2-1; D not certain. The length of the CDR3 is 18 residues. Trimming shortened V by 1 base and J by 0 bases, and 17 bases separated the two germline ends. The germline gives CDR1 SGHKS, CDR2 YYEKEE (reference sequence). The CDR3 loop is CASSLRMRSLSSYNEQFF. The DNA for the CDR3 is TGTGCCAGCAGCTTGAGGATGAGGTCCCTGAGCTCCTACAATGAGCAGTTCTTC.

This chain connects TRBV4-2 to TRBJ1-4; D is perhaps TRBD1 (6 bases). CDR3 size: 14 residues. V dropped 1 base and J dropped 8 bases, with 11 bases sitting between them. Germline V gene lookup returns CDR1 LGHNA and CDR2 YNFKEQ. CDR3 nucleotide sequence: TGTGCCAGCAGCCAAGTCAGGGGAGACGAAAAACTGTTTTTT. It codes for CASSQVRGDEKLFF.

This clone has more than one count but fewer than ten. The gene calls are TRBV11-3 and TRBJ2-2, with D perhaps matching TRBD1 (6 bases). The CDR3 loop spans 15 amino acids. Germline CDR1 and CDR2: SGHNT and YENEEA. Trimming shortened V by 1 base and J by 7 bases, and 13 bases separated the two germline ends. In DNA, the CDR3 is TGTGCCAGCAGCTTAGTGGCAGGGACAAGCGGGGAGCTGTTTTTT. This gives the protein CASSLVAGTSGELFF.